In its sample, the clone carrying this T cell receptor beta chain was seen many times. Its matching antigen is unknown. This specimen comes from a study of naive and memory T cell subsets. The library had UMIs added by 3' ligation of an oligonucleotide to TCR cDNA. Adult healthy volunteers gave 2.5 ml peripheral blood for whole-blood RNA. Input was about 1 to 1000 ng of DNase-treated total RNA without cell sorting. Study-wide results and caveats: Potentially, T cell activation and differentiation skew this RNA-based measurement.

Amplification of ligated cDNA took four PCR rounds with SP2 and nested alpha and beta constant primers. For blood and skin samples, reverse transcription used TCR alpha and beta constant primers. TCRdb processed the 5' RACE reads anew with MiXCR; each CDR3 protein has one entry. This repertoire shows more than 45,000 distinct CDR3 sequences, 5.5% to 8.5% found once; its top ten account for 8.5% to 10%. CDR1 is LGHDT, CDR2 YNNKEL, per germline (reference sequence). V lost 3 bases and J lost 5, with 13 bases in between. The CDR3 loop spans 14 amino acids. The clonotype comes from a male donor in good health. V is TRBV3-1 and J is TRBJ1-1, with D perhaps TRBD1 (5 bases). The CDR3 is CASSQGQGSTEAFF. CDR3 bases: TGTGCCAGCAGCCAGGGGCAGGGAAGTACTGAAGCTTTCTTT.